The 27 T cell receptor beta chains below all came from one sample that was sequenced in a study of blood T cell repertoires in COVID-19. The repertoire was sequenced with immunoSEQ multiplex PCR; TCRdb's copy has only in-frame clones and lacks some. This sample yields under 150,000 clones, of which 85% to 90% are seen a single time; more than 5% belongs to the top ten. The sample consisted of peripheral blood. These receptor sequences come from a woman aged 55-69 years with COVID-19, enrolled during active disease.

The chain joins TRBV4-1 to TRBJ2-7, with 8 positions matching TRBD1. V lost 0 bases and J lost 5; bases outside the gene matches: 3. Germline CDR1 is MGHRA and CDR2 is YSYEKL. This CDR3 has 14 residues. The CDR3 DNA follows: TGCGCCAGCAGCCAAGAACAGGGGGGACACGAGCAGTACTTC. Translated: CASSQEQGGHEQYF.

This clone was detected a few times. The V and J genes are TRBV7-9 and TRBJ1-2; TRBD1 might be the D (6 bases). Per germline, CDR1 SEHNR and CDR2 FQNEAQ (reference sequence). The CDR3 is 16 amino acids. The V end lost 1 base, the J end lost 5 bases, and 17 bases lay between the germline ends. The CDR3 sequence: CASSLEGDRIDYGYTF. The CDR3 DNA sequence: TGTGCCAGCAGCTTAGAGGGAGACAGGATTGATTATGGCTACACCTTC.

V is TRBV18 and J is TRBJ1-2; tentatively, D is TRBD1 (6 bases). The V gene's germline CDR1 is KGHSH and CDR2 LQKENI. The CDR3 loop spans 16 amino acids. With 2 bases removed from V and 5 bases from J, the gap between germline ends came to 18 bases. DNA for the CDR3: TGTGCCAGCTCACCATTCCGGACAGACTGGGGTTATGGCTACACCTTC. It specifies CASSPFRTDWGYGYTF.

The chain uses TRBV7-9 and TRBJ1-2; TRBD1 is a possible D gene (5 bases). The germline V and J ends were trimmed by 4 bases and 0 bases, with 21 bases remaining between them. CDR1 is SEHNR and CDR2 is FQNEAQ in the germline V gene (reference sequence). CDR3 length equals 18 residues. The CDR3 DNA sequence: TGTGCCAGCAGCTCTCTTTGGGGCTCCACCCTCGCTAACTATGGCTACACCTTC. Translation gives CASSSLWGSTLANYGYTF.

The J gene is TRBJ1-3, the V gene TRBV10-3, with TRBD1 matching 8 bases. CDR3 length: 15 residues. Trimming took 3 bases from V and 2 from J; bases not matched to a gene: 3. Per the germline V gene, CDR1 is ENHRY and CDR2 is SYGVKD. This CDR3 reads CAISESRGPGNTIYF. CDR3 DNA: TGTGCCATCAGTGAAAGCAGGGGGCCTGGAAACACCATATATTTT.

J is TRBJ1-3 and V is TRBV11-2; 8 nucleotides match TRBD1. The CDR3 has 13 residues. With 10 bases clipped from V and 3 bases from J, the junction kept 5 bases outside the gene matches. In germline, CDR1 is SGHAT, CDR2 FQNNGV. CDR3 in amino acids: CAIRTGIGNTIYF. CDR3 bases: TGTGCCATACGGACAGGGATTGGAAACACCATATATTTT.

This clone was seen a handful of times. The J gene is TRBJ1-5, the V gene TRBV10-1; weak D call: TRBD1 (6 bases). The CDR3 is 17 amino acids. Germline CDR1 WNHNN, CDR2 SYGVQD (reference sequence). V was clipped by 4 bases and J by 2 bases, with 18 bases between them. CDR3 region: CASSVNQGWVGNQPQHF. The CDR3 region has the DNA TGCGCCAGCAGTGTTAACCAGGGGTGGGTCGGCAATCAGCCCCAGCATTTT.

The CDR3, as DNA: TGTGCCATCAGACCCGGGACAGGGTCCTACGAGCAGTACTTC. Translated: CAIRPGTGSYEQYF. This chain links TRBV10-3 with TRBJ2-7; 9 bases agree with TRBD1. V shed 6 bases, J shed 1 base, and the junction held 4 bases outside the gene matches. Germline V gene sequence: CDR1 ENHRY, CDR2 SYGVKD. CDR3 length: 14 residues.

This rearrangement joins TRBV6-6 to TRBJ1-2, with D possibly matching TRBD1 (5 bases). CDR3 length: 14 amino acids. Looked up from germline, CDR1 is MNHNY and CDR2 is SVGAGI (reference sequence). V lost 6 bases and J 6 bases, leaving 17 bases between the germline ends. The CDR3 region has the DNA TGTGCCAGCAGCTCCCCAAGGGACTTGGATGGCTACACCTTC. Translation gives CASSSPRDLDGYTF.

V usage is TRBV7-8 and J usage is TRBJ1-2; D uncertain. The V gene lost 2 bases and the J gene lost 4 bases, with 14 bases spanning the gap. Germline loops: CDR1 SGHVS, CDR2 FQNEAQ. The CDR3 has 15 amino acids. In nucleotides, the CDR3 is TGTGCCAGCAGCTTACGGCCAGGCAAGATCTATGGCTACACCTTC. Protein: CASSLRPGKIYGYTF.

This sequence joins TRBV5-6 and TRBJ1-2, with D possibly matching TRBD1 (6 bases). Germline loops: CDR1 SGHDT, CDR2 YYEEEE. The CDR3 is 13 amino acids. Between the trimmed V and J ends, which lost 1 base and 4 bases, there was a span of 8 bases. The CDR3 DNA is TGTGCCAGCAGCTTGAACAGGGTCTATGGCTACACCTTC. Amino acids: CASSLNRVYGYTF.

CDR3 loop: CASSYTNRGLRGQPQHF. CDR3 nucleotides: TGTGCCAGCAGTTATACAAACAGGGGGCTTAGGGGGCAGCCCCAGCATTTT. The rearrangement joins TRBV27 to TRBJ1-5; 9 positions agree with TRBD1. Germline CDR1 reads MNHEY; CDR2 reads SMNVEV (reference sequence). The V and J ends lost 4 bases and 7 bases, in that order; junction bases with no gene match: 14. The CDR3 sequence is 17 residues long.

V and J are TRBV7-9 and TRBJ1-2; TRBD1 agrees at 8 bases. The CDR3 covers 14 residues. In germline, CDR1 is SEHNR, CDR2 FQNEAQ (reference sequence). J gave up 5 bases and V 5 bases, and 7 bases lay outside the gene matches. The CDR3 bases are TGTGCCAGCAGCCCTATGACAGGGGAGTATGGCTACACCTTC. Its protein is CASSPMTGEYGYTF.

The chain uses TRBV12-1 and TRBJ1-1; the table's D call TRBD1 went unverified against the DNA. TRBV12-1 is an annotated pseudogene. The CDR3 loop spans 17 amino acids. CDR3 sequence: CASSFLPGQGADTEAFF. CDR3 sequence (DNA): TGTGCCAGCAGCTTCTTACCGGGACAGGGGGCGGACACTGAAGCTTTCTTT.

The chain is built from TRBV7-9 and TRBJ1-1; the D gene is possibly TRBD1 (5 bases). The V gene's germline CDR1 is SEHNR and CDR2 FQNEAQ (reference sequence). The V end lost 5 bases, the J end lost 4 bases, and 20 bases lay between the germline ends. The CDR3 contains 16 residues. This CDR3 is CASSPSRGEEGTEAFF. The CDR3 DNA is TGTGCCAGCAGCCCGTCTAGAGGGGAGGAAGGCACTGAAGCTTTCTTT. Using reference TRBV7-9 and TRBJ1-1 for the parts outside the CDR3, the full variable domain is DTGVSQNPRHKITKRGQNVTFRCDPISEHNRLYWYRQTLGQGPEFLTYFQNEAQLEKSRLLSDRFSAERPKGSFSTLEIQRTEQGDSAMYLCASSPSRGEEGTEAFFGQGTRLTVV.

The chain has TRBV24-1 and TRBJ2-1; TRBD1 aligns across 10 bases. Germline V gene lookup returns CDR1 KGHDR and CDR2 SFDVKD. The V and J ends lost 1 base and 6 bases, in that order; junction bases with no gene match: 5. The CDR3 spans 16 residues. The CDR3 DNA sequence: TGTGCCACCAGTGATTTAGGGACAGGGGTTGTCAATGAGCAGTTCTTC. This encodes CATSDLGTGVVNEQFF.

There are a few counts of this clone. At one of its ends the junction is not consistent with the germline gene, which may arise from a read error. CDR3 amino acids: CASSKEESSGYEQYF. CDR3 DNA: TGTGCCAGCAGCAAAGAGGAATCTAGCGGCTACGAGCAGTACTTC. The chain combines TRBV4-2 with TRBJ2-7, with 7 bases lining up with TRBD2. The germline CDR1 and CDR2 sequences are LGHNA and YNFKEQ. This CDR3 comprises 15 residues.

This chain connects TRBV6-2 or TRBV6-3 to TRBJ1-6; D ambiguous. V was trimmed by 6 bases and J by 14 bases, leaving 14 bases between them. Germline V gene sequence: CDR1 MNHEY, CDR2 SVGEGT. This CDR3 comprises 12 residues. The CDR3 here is CASSRFPTSLHF. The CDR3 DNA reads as TGTGCCAGCAGCCGCTTTCCCACATCCCTCCACTTT.

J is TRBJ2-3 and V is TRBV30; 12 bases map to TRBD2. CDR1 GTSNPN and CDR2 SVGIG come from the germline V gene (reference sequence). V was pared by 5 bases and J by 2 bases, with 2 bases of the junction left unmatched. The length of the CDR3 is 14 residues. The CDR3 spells CAWGLAGLTDTQYF. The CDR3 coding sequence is TGTGCCTGGGGACTAGCGGGACTCACAGATACGCAGTATTTT. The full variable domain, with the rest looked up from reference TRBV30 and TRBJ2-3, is SQTIHQWPATLVQPVGSPLSLECTVEGTSNPNLYWYRQAAGRGLQLLFYSVGIGQISSEVPQNLSASRPQDRQFILSSKKLLLSDSGFYLCAWGLAGLTDTQYFGPGTRLTVL.

The CDR3 DNA is TGTGCCAGCAGTCGCGCGGGGTATGAGCAGTTCTTC. It yields the protein CASSRAGYEQFF. V gene TRBV7-9 combines with J gene TRBJ2-1, with a weak D call TRBD2 (6 bases). The germline gives CDR1 SEHNR, CDR2 FQNEAQ (reference sequence). This CDR3 region has 12 residues. V lost 6 bases to trimming and J lost 8 bases, with 11 bases between them.

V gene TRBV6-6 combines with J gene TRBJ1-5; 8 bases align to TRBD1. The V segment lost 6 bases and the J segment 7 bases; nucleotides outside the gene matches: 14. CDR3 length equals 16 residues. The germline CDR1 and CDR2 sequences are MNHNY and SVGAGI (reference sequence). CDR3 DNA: TGTGCCAGCAGAACCCGGACAGGGCTAGAGCGCCAGCCCCAGCATTTT. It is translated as CASRTRTGLERQPQHF.

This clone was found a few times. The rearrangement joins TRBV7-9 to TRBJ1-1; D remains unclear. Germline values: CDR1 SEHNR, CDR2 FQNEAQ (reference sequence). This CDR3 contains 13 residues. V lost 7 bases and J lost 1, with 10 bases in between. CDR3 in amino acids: CASISVPNTEAFF. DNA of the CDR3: TGTGCCAGCATTTCGGTACCGAACACTGAAGCTTTCTTT.

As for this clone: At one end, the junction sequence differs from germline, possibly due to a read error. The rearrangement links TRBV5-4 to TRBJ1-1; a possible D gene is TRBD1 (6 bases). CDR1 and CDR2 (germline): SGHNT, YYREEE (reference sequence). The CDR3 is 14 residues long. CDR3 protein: CASSLDSDGTEAFF. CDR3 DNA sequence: TGTGCCAGCAGTTTGGACAGTGACGGCACTGAAGCTTTCTTT.

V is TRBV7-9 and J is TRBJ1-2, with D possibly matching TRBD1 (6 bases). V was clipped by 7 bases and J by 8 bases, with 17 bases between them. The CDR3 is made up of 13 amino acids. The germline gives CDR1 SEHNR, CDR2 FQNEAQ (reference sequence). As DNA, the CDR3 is TGTGCCAGCACGATACAGGGCCCGTGGGGCTACACCTTC. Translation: CASTIQGPWGYTF. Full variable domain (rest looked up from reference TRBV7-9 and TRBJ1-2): DTGVSQNPRHKITKRGQNVTFRCDPISEHNRLYWYRQTLGQGPEFLTYFQNEAQLEKSRLLSDRFSAERPKGSFSTLEIQRTEQGDSAMYLCASTIQGPWGYTFGSGTRLTVV.

In DNA, the CDR3 is TGTGCCAGCAGCTTAGCTACAGGGGGGGACACTGAAGCTTTCTTT. Protein product: CASSLATGGDTEAFF. The chain has TRBV7-9 and TRBJ1-1, with 8 bases matching TRBD1. The CDR3 totals 15 residues. The V and J ends lost 0 bases and 3 bases, in that order; junction bases with no gene match: 3. Germline CDR1 reads SEHNR; CDR2 reads FQNEAQ (reference sequence).

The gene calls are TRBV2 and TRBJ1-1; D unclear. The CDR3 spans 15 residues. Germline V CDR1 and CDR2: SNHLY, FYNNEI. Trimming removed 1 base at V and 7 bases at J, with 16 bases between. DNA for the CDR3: TGTGCCAGCAGTGAAGTTGCGGGCCGAAGATATGAAGCTTTCTTT. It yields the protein CASSEVAGRRYEAFF.

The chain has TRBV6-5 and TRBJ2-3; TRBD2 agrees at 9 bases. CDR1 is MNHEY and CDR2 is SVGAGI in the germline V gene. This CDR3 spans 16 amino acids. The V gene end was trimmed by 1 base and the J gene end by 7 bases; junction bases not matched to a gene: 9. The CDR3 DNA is TGTGCCAGCAGTTACTTGGCCGCGGGGGGGTTTAATACGCAGTATTTT. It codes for CASSYLAAGGFNTQYF.